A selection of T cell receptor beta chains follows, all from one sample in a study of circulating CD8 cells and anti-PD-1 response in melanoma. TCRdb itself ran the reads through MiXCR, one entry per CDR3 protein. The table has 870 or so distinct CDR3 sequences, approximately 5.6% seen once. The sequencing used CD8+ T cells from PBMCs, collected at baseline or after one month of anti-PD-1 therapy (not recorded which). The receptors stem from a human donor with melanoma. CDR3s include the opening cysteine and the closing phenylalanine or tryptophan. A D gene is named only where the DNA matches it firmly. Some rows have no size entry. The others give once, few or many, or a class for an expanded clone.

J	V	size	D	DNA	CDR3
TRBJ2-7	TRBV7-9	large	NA	TGTGCCAGCAGCTTCAAAAGTCACGAGCAGTACTTC	CASSFKSHEQYF
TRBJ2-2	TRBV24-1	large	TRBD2	TGTGCCACCGCGGGGGTGGCCGGGGAGCTGTTTTTT	CATAGVAGELFF
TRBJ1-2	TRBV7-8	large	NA	TGTGCCAGCAGCAAGGACAGAGGCTATGGCTACACCTTC	CASSKDRGYGYTF
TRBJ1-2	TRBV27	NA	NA	TGTGCCAGCAGTTTTGGGCCTTTAGGGGATAACTATGGCTACACCTTC	CASSFGPLGDNYGYTF
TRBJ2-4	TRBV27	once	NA	TGTGCCAGCAGTTTAGCCAGGGGTGACATTCAGTACTTC	CASSLARGDIQYF
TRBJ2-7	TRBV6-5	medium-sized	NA	TGTGCCAGCAGTTACCAGGCAGGGGCTTCCTACGAGCAGTACTTC	CASSYQAGASYEQYF
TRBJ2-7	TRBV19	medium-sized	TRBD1	TGTGCCAGCCGGACAGGGGCCAACGAGCAGTACTTC	CASRTGANEQYF
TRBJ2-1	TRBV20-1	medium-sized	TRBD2	TGCAGTGCTAGAGATACCAGCGGGAGGGTTGATGAGCAGTTCTTC	CSARDTSGRVDEQFF
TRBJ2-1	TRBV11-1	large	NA	TGTGCCAGCAGCCTGACGACGGACAATGAGCAGTTCTTC	CASSLTTDNEQFF
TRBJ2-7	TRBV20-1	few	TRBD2	TGCAGTGCCCAGGAACTAGCGGGGGGTTACGAGCAGTACTTC	CSAQELAGGYEQYF